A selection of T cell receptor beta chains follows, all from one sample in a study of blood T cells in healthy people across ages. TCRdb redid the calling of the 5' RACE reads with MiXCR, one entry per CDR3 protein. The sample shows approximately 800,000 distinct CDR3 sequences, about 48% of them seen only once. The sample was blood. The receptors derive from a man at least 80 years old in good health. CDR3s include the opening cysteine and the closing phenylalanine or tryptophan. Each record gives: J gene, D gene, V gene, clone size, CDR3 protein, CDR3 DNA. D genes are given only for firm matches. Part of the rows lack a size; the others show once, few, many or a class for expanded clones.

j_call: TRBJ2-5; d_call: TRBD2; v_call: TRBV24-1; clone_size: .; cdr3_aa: CATGGLAGVQEQYF; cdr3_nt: TGTGCCACCGGGGGACTAGCGGGAGTTCAGGAGCAGTACTTC
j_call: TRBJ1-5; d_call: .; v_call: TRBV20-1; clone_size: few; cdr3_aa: CSAGSGQPQHF; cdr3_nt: TGCAGTGCGGGGTCCGGTCAGCCCCAGCATTTT
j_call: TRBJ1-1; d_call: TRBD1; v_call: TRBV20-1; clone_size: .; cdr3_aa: CSARVGQGYTEAFF; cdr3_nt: TGCAGTGCTAGAGTGGGACAGGGGTACACTGAAGCTTTCTTT
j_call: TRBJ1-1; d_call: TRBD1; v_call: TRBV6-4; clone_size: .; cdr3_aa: CASSAGGWTEAFF; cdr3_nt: TGTGCCAGCAGTGCAGGGGGCTGGACTGAAGCTTTCTTT
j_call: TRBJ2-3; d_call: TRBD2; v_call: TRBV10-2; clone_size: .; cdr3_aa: CASSGSGRGRYAYF; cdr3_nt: TGCGCCAGCAGTGGTAGCGGGAGGGGGAGATACGCGTATTTT
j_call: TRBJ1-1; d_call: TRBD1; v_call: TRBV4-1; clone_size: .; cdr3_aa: CASSPVALRGHPEAFF; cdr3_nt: TGCGCCAGCAGCCCCGTGGCCTTGAGGGGGCATCCTGAAGCTTTCTTT
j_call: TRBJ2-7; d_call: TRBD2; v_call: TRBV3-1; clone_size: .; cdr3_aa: CASSPSSGYEQYF; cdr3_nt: TGTGCCAGCAGCCCGTCTAGCGGCTACGAGCAGTACTTC
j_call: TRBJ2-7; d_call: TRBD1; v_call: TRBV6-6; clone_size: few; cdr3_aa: CASKGTDPYEQYF; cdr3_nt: TGTGCCAGCAAAGGGACAGACCCTTACGAGCAGTACTTC
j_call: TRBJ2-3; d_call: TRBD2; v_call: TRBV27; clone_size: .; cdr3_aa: CASSPTRLAGDRYAYF; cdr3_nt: TGTGCCAGCAGTCCAACCCGACTAGCGGGAGACAGATACGCGTATTTT
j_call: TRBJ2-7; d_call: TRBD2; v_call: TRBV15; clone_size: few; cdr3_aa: CATSSPGLAVYEQYF; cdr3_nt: TGTGCCACCAGCAGCCCCGGGCTAGCGGTCTACGAGCAGTACTTC
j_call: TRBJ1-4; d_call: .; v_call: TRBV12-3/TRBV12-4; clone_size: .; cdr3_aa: CASKGGDEKLFF; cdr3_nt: TGTGCCAGCAAGGGTGGAGATGAAAAACTGTTTTTT
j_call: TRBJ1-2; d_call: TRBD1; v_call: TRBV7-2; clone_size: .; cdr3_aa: CASSSTGDPSYGYTF; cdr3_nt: TGTGCCAGCAGCTCCACAGGGGATCCTTCTTATGGCTACACCTTC
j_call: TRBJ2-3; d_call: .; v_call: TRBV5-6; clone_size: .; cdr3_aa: CASSDQIRAGTDTQYF; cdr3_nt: TGTGCCAGCAGCGACCAAATCAGGGCGGGCACAGATACGCAGTATTTT
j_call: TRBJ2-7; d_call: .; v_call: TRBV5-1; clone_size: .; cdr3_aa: CASSLESRSIYEQYF; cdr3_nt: TGCGCCAGCAGCTTGGAGTCAAGGTCCATCTACGAGCAGTACTTC
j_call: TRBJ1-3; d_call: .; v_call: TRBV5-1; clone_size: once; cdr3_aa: CASSLTDSGNTIYF; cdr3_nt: TGCGCCAGCAGCCTGACGGACTCTGGAAACACCATATATTTT
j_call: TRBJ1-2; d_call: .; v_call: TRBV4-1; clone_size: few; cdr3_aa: CASSQEPAPLGYTF; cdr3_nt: TGCGCCAGCAGCCAAGAACCAGCTCCGCTAGGCTACACCTTC
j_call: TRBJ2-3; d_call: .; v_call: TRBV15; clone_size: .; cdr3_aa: CATSRDQGADFTDTQYF; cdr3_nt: TGTGCCACCAGCAGAGATCAAGGGGCAGACTTCACAGATACGCAGTATTTT
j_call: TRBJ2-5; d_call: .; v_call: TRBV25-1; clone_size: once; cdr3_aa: CASSGGQPQETQYF; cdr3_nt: TGTGCCAGCAGTGGAGGACAGCCCCAAGAGACCCAGTACTTC
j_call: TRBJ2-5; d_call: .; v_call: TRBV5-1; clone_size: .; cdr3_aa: CASSRGEVLALGETQYF; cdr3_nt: TGCGCCAGCAGTCGGGGCGAGGTCCTAGCGTTGGGAGAGACCCAGTACTTC
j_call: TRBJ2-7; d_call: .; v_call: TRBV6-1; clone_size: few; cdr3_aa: CASSRTRGDEQYF; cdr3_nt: TGTGCCAGCAGTCGGACCAGGGGCGACGAGCAGTACTTC
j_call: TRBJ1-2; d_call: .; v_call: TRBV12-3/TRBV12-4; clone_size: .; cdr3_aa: CASSKGPYYGYTF; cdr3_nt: TGTGCCAGCAGTAAAGGACCCTACTATGGCTACACCTTC
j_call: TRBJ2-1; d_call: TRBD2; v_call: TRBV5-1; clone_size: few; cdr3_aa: CASSPGLGLAVPQQFF; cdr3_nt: TGCGCCAGCAGCCCGGGACTGGGACTAGCGGTCCCGCAGCAGTTCTTC
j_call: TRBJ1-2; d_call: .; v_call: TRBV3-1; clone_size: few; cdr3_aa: CASSQDGSMRQYGYTF; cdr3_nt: TGTGCCAGCAGCCAAGATGGATCCATGAGACAGTACGGCTACACCTTC
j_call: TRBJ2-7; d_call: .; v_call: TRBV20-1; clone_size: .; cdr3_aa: CSARTPFDSYEQYF; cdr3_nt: TGCAGTGCGAGGACGCCATTCGATAGCTACGAGCAGTACTTC
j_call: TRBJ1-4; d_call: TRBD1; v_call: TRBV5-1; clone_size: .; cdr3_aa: CASRSGETQGVEKLFF; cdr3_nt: TGCGCCAGCAGATCTGGGGAGACCCAGGGGGTTGAAAAACTGTTTTTT
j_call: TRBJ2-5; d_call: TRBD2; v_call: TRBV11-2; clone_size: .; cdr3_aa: CASSLDRTSGGKETQYF; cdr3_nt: TGTGCCAGCAGCTTAGATCGAACTAGCGGGGGGAAAGAGACCCAGTACTTC
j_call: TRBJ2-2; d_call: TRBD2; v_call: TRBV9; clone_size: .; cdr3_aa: CASSVLGRGAGELFF; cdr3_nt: TGTGCCAGCAGCGTTCTCGGGAGGGGTGCCGGGGAGCTGTTTTTT
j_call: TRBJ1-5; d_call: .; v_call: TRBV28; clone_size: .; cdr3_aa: CASGVGGAYSNQPQHF; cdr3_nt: TGTGCCAGCGGGGTGGGGGGGGCCTATAGCAATCAGCCCCAGCATTTT
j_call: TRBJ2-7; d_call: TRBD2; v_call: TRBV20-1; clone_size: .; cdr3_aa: CSARDITSGTSYEQYF; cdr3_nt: TGCAGTGCTAGAGATATAACTAGCGGGACCTCCTACGAGCAGTACTTC
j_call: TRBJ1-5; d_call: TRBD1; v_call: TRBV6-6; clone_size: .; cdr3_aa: CASSYGTGDSNQPQHF; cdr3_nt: TGTGCCAGCAGTTACGGGACAGGCGATAGCAATCAGCCCCAGCATTTT
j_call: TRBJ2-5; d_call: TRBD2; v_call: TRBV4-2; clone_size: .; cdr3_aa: CASSQTLASGRETQYF; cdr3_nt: TGTGCCAGCAGCCAAACCTTAGCTAGCGGGAGAGAGACCCAGTACTTC
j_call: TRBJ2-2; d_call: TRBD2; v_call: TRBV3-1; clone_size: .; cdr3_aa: CANSNLAGNTGELFF; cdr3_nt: TGTGCCAACAGCAATCTAGCGGGTAACACCGGGGAGCTGTTTTTT
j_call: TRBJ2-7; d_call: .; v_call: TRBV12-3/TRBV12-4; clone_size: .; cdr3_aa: CASSLRGEAPYEQYF; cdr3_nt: TGTGCCAGCAGTTTACGGGGCGAGGCTCCCTACGAGCAGTACTTC
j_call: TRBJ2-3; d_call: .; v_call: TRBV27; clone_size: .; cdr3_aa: CASSLSGPLAGYAYF; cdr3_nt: TGTGCCAGCAGTTTATCCGGACCTCTAGCCGGATACGCGTATTTT
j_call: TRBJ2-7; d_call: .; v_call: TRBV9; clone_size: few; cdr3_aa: CASSVARGGEQYF; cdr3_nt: TGTGCCAGCAGCGTAGCCCGCGGTGGCGAGCAGTACTTC
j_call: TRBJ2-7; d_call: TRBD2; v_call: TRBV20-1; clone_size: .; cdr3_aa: CSARDAASGSYEQYF; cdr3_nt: TGCAGTGCTAGAGACGCGGCTAGCGGGTCCTACGAGCAGTACTTC
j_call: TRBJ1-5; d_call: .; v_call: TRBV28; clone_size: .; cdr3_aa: CASSTATGRNQPQHF; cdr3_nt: TGTGCCAGCAGTACGGCGACAGGAAGGAATCAGCCCCAGCATTTT
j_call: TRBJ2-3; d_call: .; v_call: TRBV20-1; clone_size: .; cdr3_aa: CSAGGAGDTQYF; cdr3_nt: TGCAGTGCAGGAGGGGCCGGAGATACGCAGTATTTT
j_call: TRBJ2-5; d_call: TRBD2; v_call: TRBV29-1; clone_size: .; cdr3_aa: CSAPETGTKETQYF; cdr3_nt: TGCAGCGCCCCGGAAACCGGGACTAAAGAGACCCAGTACTTC
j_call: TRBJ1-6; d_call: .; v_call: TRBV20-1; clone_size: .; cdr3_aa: CSARDPGQPSYNSPLHF; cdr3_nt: TGCAGTGCTAGAGACCCGGGGCAGCCCTCCTATAATTCACCCCTCCACTTT
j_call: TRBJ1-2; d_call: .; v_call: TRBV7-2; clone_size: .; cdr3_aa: CASSLGWGSGYTF; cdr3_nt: TGTGCCAGCAGCTTAGGGTGGGGGAGCGGCTACACCTTC
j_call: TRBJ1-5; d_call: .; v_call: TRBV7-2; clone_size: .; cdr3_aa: CASSLVPGDGNQPQHF; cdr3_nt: TGTGCCAGCAGCTTAGTTCCAGGGGACGGGAATCAGCCCCAGCATTTT
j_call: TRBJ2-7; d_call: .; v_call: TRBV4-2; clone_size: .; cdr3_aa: CASSQLGTSSYEQYF; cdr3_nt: TGTGCCAGCAGCCAGTTAGGAACTAGCAGCTACGAGCAGTACTTC
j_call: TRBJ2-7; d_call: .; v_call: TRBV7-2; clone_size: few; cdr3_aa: CASSLPGKRYEQYF; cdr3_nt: TGTGCCAGCAGCTTACCCGGGAAGCGCTACGAGCAGTACTTC
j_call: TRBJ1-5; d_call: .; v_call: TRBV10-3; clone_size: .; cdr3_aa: CAINEGGQLDQPQHF; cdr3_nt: TGTGCCATCAACGAGGGAGGACAGCTTGATCAGCCCCAGCATTTT
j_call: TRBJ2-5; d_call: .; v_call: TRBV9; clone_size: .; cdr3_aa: CASSVGRNGETQYF; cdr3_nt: TGTGCCAGCAGCGTAGGACGAAACGGGGAGACCCAGTACTTC
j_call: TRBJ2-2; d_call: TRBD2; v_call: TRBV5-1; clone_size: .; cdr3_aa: CASSEGAGAGELFF; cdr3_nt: TGCGCCAGCAGCGAGGGAGCGGGGGCCGGGGAGCTGTTTTTT
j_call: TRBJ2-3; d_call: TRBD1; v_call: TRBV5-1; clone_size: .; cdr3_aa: CASSSPGQGAGRYAYF; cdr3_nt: TGCGCCAGCAGCTCACCGGGACAGGGGGCTGGCAGATACGCGTATTTT
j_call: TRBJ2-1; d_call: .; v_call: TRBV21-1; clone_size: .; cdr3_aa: CASSKARANGDRDQLQTYNEQFF; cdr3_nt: TGTGCCAGCAGCAAAGCCCGAGCAAATGGGGACAGGGACCAACTGCAGACCTACAATGAGCAGTTCTTC
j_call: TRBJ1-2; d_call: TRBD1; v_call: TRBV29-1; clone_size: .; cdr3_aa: CSVDVRGRGYTF; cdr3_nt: TGCAGCGTTGACGTGAGGGGGCGAGGCTACACCTTC
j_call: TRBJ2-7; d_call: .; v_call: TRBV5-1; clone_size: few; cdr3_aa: CASHETDSSYEQYF; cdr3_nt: TGCGCCAGCCACGAGACAGACAGCTCCTACGAGCAGTACTTC
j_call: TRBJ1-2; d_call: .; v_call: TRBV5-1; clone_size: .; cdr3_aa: CASSLGQGRSYTF; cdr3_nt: TGCGCCAGCAGCTTGGGGCAGGGGCGAAGCTACACCTTC
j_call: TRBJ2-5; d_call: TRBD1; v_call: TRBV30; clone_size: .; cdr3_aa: CAWSARQGETQYF; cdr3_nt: TGTGCCTGGAGTGCCCGACAGGGAGAGACCCAGTACTTC
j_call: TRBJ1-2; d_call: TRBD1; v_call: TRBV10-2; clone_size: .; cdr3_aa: CASSLTGLDGYTF; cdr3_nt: TGCGCCAGCAGTCTGACAGGGCTGGATGGCTACACCTTC
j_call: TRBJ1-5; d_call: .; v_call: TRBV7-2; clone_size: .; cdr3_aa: CASSLTYNQPQHF; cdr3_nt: TGTGCCAGCAGCTTAACCTACAATCAGCCCCAGCATTTT
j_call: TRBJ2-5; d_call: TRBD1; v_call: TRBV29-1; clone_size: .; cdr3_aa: CSVGTGGGETQYF; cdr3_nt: TGCAGCGTAGGGACAGGGGGCGGCGAGACCCAGTACTTC
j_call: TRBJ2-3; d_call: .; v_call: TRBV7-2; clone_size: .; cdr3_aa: CASSLAPRYAYF; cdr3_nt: TGTGCCAGCAGCTTAGCCCCCAGATACGCGTATTTT
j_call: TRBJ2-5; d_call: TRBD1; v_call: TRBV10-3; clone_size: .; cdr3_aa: CAIRSGQGAQETQYF; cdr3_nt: TGTGCCATCAGGTCGGGACAGGGGGCCCAAGAGACCCAGTACTTC